This TCR beta chain was profiled in a study of blood T cell repertoires in COVID-19. Study information: Acute and convalescent COVID-19 specimens originated in the United States, Italy and Spain. Sample material is recorded as cDNA or gDNA derived from T cells, B-cell-depleted T cells, or PBMCs.

Methods used by the authors: It was from reference gene primer amplification that nucleated cell counts were estimated. Sequencing was performed with immunoSEQ multiplex PCR; in TCRdb, only in-frame clones are kept and a portion is missing. V, J and clone size reflect that table, while D and trimming were determined from the DNA. Found here are 86,000 or so clones, about 95% of them singletons; the top ten hold roughly 4.7%. The CDR3 covers 16 residues. Germline V gives CDR1 MDHEN, CDR2 SYDVKM. The V and J ends lost 3 bases and 2 bases respectively, with 13 bases between them. The rearrangement links TRBV28 to TRBJ2-2; a possible D gene is TRBD1 (5 bases). The receptor was derived from a human donor with active COVID-19. The donor label of this sample is uncertain. The sample comprised peripheral blood. CDR3 sequence: CASSFGQGRNTGELFF. The DNA of the CDR3 is TGTGCCAGCAGTTTTGGGCAGGGAAGAAACACCGGGGAGCTGTTTTTT.